This T cell receptor beta chain was identified during a study of blood T cell repertoires in COVID-19. Turning to the study itself: PBMCs, B-cell-depleted T cells, or T cells were the source of the cDNA or gDNA that made up the material.

The table came from immunoSEQ multiplex PCR; TCRdb's copy has only in-frame clones and leaves some out. The sample has 200,000 to 250,000 clones, 75% to 90% seen once; the top ten hold 3% to 4%. Unmatched junction bases numbered 9, after V lost 6 bases and J lost 8 bases. The CDR3 covers 13 residues. Germline V gene data show CDR1 as MNHEY and CDR2 as SMNVEV (reference sequence). This rearrangement joins TRBV27 to TRBJ2-7; TRBD2 matches 8 bases. The origin of this receptor is a woman in her 30s who had been exposed to COVID-19. The specimen sequenced was PBMCs or T cells enriched from blood (not recorded which). The CDR3 protein is CASSDSGAVKQYF. In DNA form, the CDR3 reads TGTGCCAGCAGCGATAGCGGGGCCGTCAAGCAGTACTTC.